The 22 T cell receptor beta chains listed next were all sequenced from one sample in a study of blood T cell repertoires in COVID-19. The method was immunoSEQ multiplex PCR; TCRdb's version includes in-frame clones alone and lacks a portion of them. The sample includes 50,000 to 65,000 clones, around 83% of them seen just once. Source material: peripheral blood. Receptors originate from a human donor in a cohort sampled during active COVID-19.

The CDR3, as DNA: TGTGCCAGCAGCATCTCGGTGGAGGGAAACACCATATATTTT. As protein: CASSISVEGNTIYF. This chain joins TRBV27 and TRBJ1-3, with unresolved D. Per germline, CDR1 MNHEY and CDR2 SMNVEV (reference sequence). CDR3 size: 14 residues. The ends were cut back, 6 bases at V and 4 bases at J, with 13 bases in the middle.

The chain combines TRBV5-1 with TRBJ2-2; 10 bases map to TRBD1. CDR1 is SGHRS and CDR2 is YFSETQ in the germline V gene. V gave up 4 bases and J gave up 8 bases; unmatched junction bases: 8. The length of the CDR3 is 15 residues. CDR3 bases: TGCGCCAGCAGCGTGACAGGGGGCAATGCAGGGGAGCTGTTTTTT. Residues: CASSVTGGNAGELFF.

The chain couples TRBV7-9 to TRBJ2-1, with TRBD1 as a possible D gene (5 bases). The CDR3 has 16 amino acids. Trimming removed 1 base from V and 8 bases from J, with 18 bases in between. Germline CDR1 reads SEHNR; CDR2 reads FQNEAQ (reference sequence). Written as DNA, the CDR3 is TGTGCCAGCAGCTTAGAAGGCAGGGTGTCATTTCATGAGCAGTTCTTC. As protein: CASSLEGRVSFHEQFF.

Here the CDR3 DNA reads TGTGCCAGCAGTTCCCCGGGGGGGGGCGGCCAAGCTTTCTTT. It encodes CASSSPGGGGQAFF. The rearrangement joins TRBV6-6 to TRBJ1-1; D is possibly TRBD1 (6 bases). Trimming shortened V by 4 bases and J by 9 bases, and 18 bases separated the two germline ends. Germline V gene lookup returns CDR1 MNHNY and CDR2 SVGAGI (reference sequence). This CDR3 has 14 residues.

The gene calls are TRBV19 and TRBJ2-2; the D is unclear. Germline V gene lookup returns CDR1 LNHDA and CDR2 SQIVND (reference sequence). The CDR3 sequence is 13 residues long. V shed 5 bases and J shed 4 bases, with 8 bases lying between them. CDR3: CASSFGSTGELFF. Written as DNA, the CDR3 is TGTGCCAGTAGTTTCGGGTCCACCGGGGAGCTGTTTTTT. The full variable domain, completed using reference TRBV19 and TRBJ2-2, is DGGITQSPKYLFRKEGQNVTLSCEQNLNHDAMYWYRQDPGQGLRLIYYSQIVNDFQKGDIAEGYSVSREKKESFPLTVTSAQKNPTAFYLCASSFGSTGELFFGEGSRLTVL.

The chain is built from TRBV5-6 and TRBJ1-6; 7 nucleotides line up with TRBD1. The CDR3 length is 15 residues. V trimming: 4 bases; J trimming: 7 bases; junction bases outside the gene matches: 8. The V gene's germline CDR1 is SGHDT and CDR2 YYEEEE. The CDR3 sequence is CASSLNVRGNSPLHF. The CDR3 DNA reads as TGTGCCAGCAGCCTCAACGTCAGGGGGAATTCACCCCTCCACTTT.

The V call is TRBV12-3 or TRBV12-4, the J call TRBJ1-5; D call uncertain. V shed 4 bases and J shed 4 bases, with 8 bases lying between them. The CDR3 runs to 13 residues. CDR3 sequence: CASSSRRNQPQHF. In nucleotides, the CDR3 is TGTGCCAGCAGTTCCCGCCGGAATCAGCCCCAGCATTTT.

The chain uses TRBV5-6 and TRBJ2-3, with D perhaps matching TRBD1 (5 bases). V was shortened by 4 bases and J by 2 bases, with 14 bases between the two germline ends. Per germline, CDR1 SGHDT and CDR2 YYEEEE. The CDR3 consists of 15 residues. CDR3 in amino acids: CASSPIQDFTDTQYF. CDR3 in DNA: TGTGCCAGCAGCCCGATACAGGATTTCACAGATACGCAGTATTTT.

In this sample, this clone turned up a few times. This CDR3 is CASSPPRGSGRIGELFF. The CDR3 DNA sequence: TGTGCCAGCTCACCACCGCGGGGTAGCGGGAGAATCGGGGAGCTGTTTTTT. The chain employs TRBV18 and TRBJ2-2; the match to TRBD2 covers 9 bases. J gave up 7 bases and V 0 bases, and 9 bases lay outside the gene matches. Germline CDR1 is KGHSH and CDR2 is LQKENI. The CDR3 length is 17 residues. The whole variable domain, remainder taken from reference TRBV18 and TRBJ2-2, is NAGVMQNPRHLVRRRGQEARLRCSPMKGHSHVYWYRQLPEEGLKFMVYLQKENIIDESGMPKERFSAEFPKEGPSILRIQQVVRGDSAAYFCASSPPRGSGRIGELFFGEGSRLTVL.

The chain carries TRBV2 and TRBJ2-1, with a possible D match to TRBD1 (5 bases). This CDR3 is built from 18 residues. Deletions cut 6 bases from V and 0 bases from J, with 21 bases between. CDR1 and CDR2 (germline): SNHLY, FYNNEI. The CDR3 nucleotides read TGTGCCAGCAGCCGCCCCGCCGCAGGGCGCCTCTCCTACAATGAGCAGTTCTTC. Protein sequence: CASSRPAAGRLSYNEQFF.

This clone was counted a few times. This chain joins TRBV21-1 and TRBJ1-5. TRBV21-1 is flagged as a pseudogene. The CDR3 has 13 residues. As DNA, the CDR3 is TGTGCCAGCAGCAAATCGAGGAATCAGCCCCAGCATTTT. It encodes CASSKSRNQPQHF.

This chain connects TRBV18 to TRBJ1-6; 9 nucleotides line up with TRBD1. Losses at the gene ends were 3 bases for V and 7 bases for J; bases not matched to a gene: 7. Germline V lookup: CDR1 KGHSH, CDR2 LQKENI. The CDR3 runs to 16 residues. CDR3 DNA: TGTGCCAGCTCACCGCCGGGACAGGGAGAAAATTCACCCCTCCACTTT. This gives the protein CASSPPGQGENSPLHF.

The V and J genes are TRBV30 and TRBJ1-5, with TRBD1 identical over 7 bases. This CDR3 has 14 residues. Trimming at V came to 4 bases and at J to 3 bases, leaving 6 bases not matched to a gene. Looked up from germline, CDR1 is GTSNPN and CDR2 is SVGIG (reference sequence). The CDR3 sequence is CAWTPGQLNQPQHF. The CDR3 nucleotides read TGTGCCTGGACCCCGGGACAGCTCAATCAGCCCCAGCATTTT.

This chain joins TRBV5-6 and TRBJ1-4; weak D call: TRBD1 (5 bases). The V end lost 4 bases, the J end lost 2 bases, and 15 bases lay between the germline ends. CDR3 length: 16 residues. CDR1 is SGHDT and CDR2 is YYEEEE in the germline V gene. CDR3 DNA: TGTGCCAGCAGCCAAGGGGCGCGAGGTACTAATGAAAAACTGTTTTTT. Amino acid sequence: CASSQGARGTNEKLFF.

The chain recombines TRBV5-4 with TRBJ2-3; 10 nucleotides match TRBD2. The CDR3 is 14 amino acids. J was trimmed by 6 bases and V by 5 bases; bases with no gene match: 6. Per germline, CDR1 SGHNT and CDR2 YYREEE (reference sequence). This CDR3 reads CASRRGLAMDTQYF. In nucleotides, the CDR3 is TGTGCCAGCAGGAGGGGACTAGCGATGGATACGCAGTATTTT.

V usage is TRBV3-1 (or the pseudogene TRBV3-2) and J usage is TRBJ2-1, with TRBD2 matching over 8 bases. J lost 1 base, V lost 1 base, and 3 bases had no gene match. Germline assignment: CDR1 LGHDT and CDR2 YNNKEL (reference sequence). The CDR3 loop spans 16 amino acids. The CDR3 spells CASSQAASGSYNEQFF. The CDR3 DNA follows: TGTGCCAGCAGCCAAGCAGCTAGCGGGTCCTACAATGAGCAGTTCTTC.

The chain employs TRBV9 and TRBJ2-1; TRBD2 matches 14 bases. This CDR3 comprises 17 residues. J lost 8 bases, V lost 4 bases, and 11 bases had no gene match. Germline CDR1 SGDLS, CDR2 YYNGEE. Written as DNA, the CDR3 is TGTGCCAGCAGCCCAATCTCGGGACTAGCGGGAGACTATGAGCAGTTCTTC. Translated, it gives CASSPISGLAGDYEQFF.

This sequence joins TRBV11-3 and TRBJ2-5; 8 bases match TRBD1. The CDR3 extends over 13 amino acids. The germline CDR1 and CDR2 sequences are SGHNT and YENEEA. V lost 9 bases, J lost 2 bases, and 5 bases stayed unmatched. CDR3 amino acids: CASSTGGQETQYF. CDR3 DNA sequence: TGTGCCAGTAGTACAGGGGGGCAAGAGACCCAGTACTTC. The whole variable domain, filled in from reference TRBV11-3 and TRBJ2-5, reads EAGVVQSPRYKIIEKKQPVAFWCNPISGHNTLYWYLQNLGQGPELLIRYENEEAVDDSQLPKDRFSAERLKGVDSTLKIQPAELGDSAVYLCASSTGGQETQYFGPGTRLLVL.

This sequence joins TRBV19 and TRBJ1-2; TRBD1 might be the D (5 bases). Trimming took off 5 bases at V and 0 bases at J, with 19 bases between the two ends. Germline CDR1 LNHDA, CDR2 SQIVND (reference sequence). This CDR3 has 17 residues. CDR3 protein: CASSPRGPSFPNYGYTF. CDR3 nucleotides: TGTGCCAGTAGTCCGCGGGGCCCTTCTTTCCCTAACTATGGCTACACCTTC. Together with reference TRBV19 and TRBJ1-2, the CDR3 gives the full variable domain: DGGITQSPKYLFRKEGQNVTLSCEQNLNHDAMYWYRQDPGQGLRLIYYSQIVNDFQKGDIAEGYSVSREKKESFPLTVTSAQKNPTAFYLCASSPRGPSFPNYGYTFGSGTRLTVV.

The chain links TRBV7-9 to TRBJ2-3; 9 nucleotides match TRBD1. The trim removed 6 bases at V and 2 bases at J, leaving 9 bases unmatched. Germline CDR1 and CDR2: SEHNR and FQNEAQ (reference sequence). The CDR3 contains 16 residues. The CDR3 region is CASSPGQGSFTDTQYF. In nucleotides, the CDR3 is TGTGCCAGCAGTCCTGGACAGGGGTCGTTCACAGATACGCAGTATTTT.

V is TRBV18 and J is TRBJ2-7; D gene unclear. With 3 bases removed from V and 3 bases from J, the gap between germline ends came to 21 bases. The CDR3 runs to 17 residues. Germline loops: CDR1 KGHSH, CDR2 LQKENI. For the CDR3, the DNA is TGTGCCAGCTCACCGTCTAGTTCTGGCCCGACCTTCTACGAGCAGTACTTC. As protein: CASSPSSSGPTFYEQYF.

This chain links TRBV3-1 (or the pseudogene TRBV3-2) with TRBJ2-7; D is perhaps TRBD1 (5 bases). With 2 bases removed from V and 3 bases from J, the gap between germline ends came to 11 bases. Germline CDR1 reads LGHDT; CDR2 reads YNNKEL (reference sequence). This CDR3 is 14 amino acids long. In DNA form, the CDR3 reads TGTGCCAGCAGCCAACAGGGAATCGGCTACGAGCAGTACTTC. Translation gives CASSQQGIGYEQYF.